These 9 T cell receptor beta chains were sequenced from one sample in a study of CD8+CD57+ T cells in acquired aplastic anemia (dated by TCRdb to the late 2010s). Expansion of CD8+CD57+ cells had been shown by flow cytometry in the patients chosen for sequencing. Sequencing took place on an Illumina HiSeq 2000. Profiling of TCR beta VDJ combinations and CDR3 sequences used genomic DNA as the template. Using fastp at Q25 and MiXCR, TCRdb reprocessed the public reads and kept productive beta chains. Each CDR3 protein appears once, grouped with its most common genes and DNA. This sample comprises about 43,000 distinct CDR3 sequences, approximately 57% of them detected only once. 45% to 65% of the sample is held by the ten biggest clonotypes. Sequencing input: sorted CD4+, CD8+, or CD8+CD57+ T cells (not recorded which) from PBMCs. These receptor sequences come from a human donor with aplastic anemia.

The sample holds one count of this clonotype. The CDR3 nucleotides are TGTGCCAGTAGGAGGACAGGGCATAATTCACCCCTCCACTTT. It is translated as CASRRTGHNSPLHF. This chain links TRBV19 with TRBJ1-6; TRBD1 aligns across 8 bases. The V and J ends lost 6 bases and 5 bases, in that order; junction bases with no gene match: 3. Germline V gives CDR1 LNHDA, CDR2 SQIVND (reference sequence). This CDR3 is 14 amino acids long.

V gene TRBV6-5 combines with J gene TRBJ2-5; D is perhaps TRBD2 (6 bases). CDR1 is MNHEY, CDR2 SVGAGI, per germline. Trimming removed 0 bases at V and 5 bases at J, with 10 bases between. The CDR3 has 14 amino acids. The chain's CDR3 is CASSYSKGRETQYF. The CDR3 nucleotides read TGTGCCAGCAGTTACTCAAAGGGGAGGGAGACCCAGTACTTC.

This clonotype was counted at least ten times. V and J are TRBV2 and TRBJ2-4; no clear D. CDR1 SNHLY and CDR2 FYNNEI come from the germline V gene. Trimming shortened V by 4 bases and J by 3 bases, and 7 bases separated the two germline ends. The CDR3 totals 13 residues. The CDR3 reads CASSGGGKNIQYF. In DNA form, the CDR3 reads TGTGCCAGCAGTGGGGGTGGCAAAAACATTCAGTACTTC. Together with reference TRBV2 and TRBJ2-4, the CDR3 gives the full variable domain: EPEVTQTPSHQVTQMGQEVILRCVPISNHLYFYWYRQILGQKVEFLVSFYNNEISEKSEIFDDQFSVERPDGSNFTLKIRSTKLEDSAMYFCASSGGGKNIQYFGAGTRLSVL.

This chain connects TRBV19 to TRBJ1-1; D unclear. The ends were cut back, 5 bases at V and 1 base at J, with 11 bases in the middle. Per the germline V gene, CDR1 is LNHDA and CDR2 is SQIVND (reference sequence). The CDR3 has 14 residues. DNA for the CDR3: TGTGCCAGTAGTTTGCGGGGATCGAACACTGAAGCTTTCTTT. Protein product: CASSLRGSNTEAFF.

This clonotype was observed a handful of times. The V call is TRBV9, the J call TRBJ1-1, with D hard to call. The CDR3 consists of 12 residues. The V end lost 3 bases, the J end lost 2 bases, and 5 bases lay between the germline ends. Germline V gene data show CDR1 as SGDLS and CDR2 as YYNGEE. CDR3 residues: CASSASNTEAFF. As DNA, the CDR3 is TGTGCCAGCAGCGCCTCTAACACTGAAGCTTTCTTT.

The chain combines TRBV5-6 with TRBJ2-7; D is unresolved. V was cut by 4 bases and J by 1 base, with 9 bases left in between. CDR3 length: 13 amino acids. Germline CDR1 is SGHDT and CDR2 is YYEEEE. As DNA, the CDR3 is TGTGCCAGCAGCCTCAGCGCATCCTACGAGCAGTACTTC. Protein: CASSLSASYEQYF.

The chain carries TRBV4-1 and TRBJ1-3; D is perhaps TRBD1 (5 bases). The CDR3 has 15 residues. The germline V gene has CDR1 MGHRA and CDR2 YSYEKL. Trimming pared 3 bases from V and 0 bases from J, leaving 9 bases between. Here the CDR3 reads CASSHRGGSGNTIYF. In DNA, the CDR3 is TGCGCCAGCAGCCACCGGGGGGGCTCTGGAAACACCATATATTTT.

For the CDR3, the DNA is TGCAGCGTTGAACGGGACCGACTTTATTTT. Its protein is CSVERDRLYF. The chain recombines TRBV29-1 with TRBJ2-3, with D possibly called TRBD1 or TRBD2 (5 bases each). The CDR3 spans 10 residues. In germline, CDR1 is SQVTM, CDR2 ANQGSEA. V lost 2 bases to trimming and J lost 15 bases, with 12 bases between them.

V is TRBV10-3 and J is TRBJ1-6; a possible D gene is TRBD1 (6 bases). The CDR3 totals 13 residues. Trimming took 5 bases from V and 14 from J, leaving 16 bases between them. The germline V gene has CDR1 ENHRY and CDR2 SYGVKD. CDR3 bases: TGTGCCATCAGTTCGGGGGCGGTCGGAACCCTCCACTTT. Translation: CAISSGAVGTLHF.